These 21 T cell receptor beta chains were sequenced from one sample in a study of T cell responses to AZD1222 COVID-19 vaccine. Repertoires were generated with immunoSEQ multiplex PCR, while TCRdb's copy carries only in-frame clones and drops some. The sample contains more than 140,000 clones, 88% of which appear only once. The specimen was peripheral blood, collected on day 0 of MenACWY control vaccination. The receptors come from an adult in good health.

This clone was found once. The chain joins TRBV3-1 (or the pseudogene TRBV3-2) to TRBJ2-1, with D uncertain. CDR1 LGHDT and CDR2 YNNKEL come from the germline V gene (reference sequence). The CDR3 spans 13 residues. The V end was cut by 8 bases, the J end by 0 bases, with 8 bases between. The DNA for the CDR3 is TGTGCCAGCGGTCCGAGCTCCTACAATGAGCAGTTCTTC. Protein product: CASGPSSYNEQFF.

This clone was seen a handful of times. The chain carries TRBV27 and TRBJ1-6; D not resolved. With 1 base removed from V and 11 bases from J, the gap between germline ends came to 9 bases. Germline assignment: CDR1 MNHEY and CDR2 SMNVEV (reference sequence). CDR3 size: 13 residues. The CDR3 DNA sequence: TGTGCCAGCAGTTTATTCCTACTCACACCCCTCCACTTT. Translated, it gives CASSLFLLTPLHF.

The genes are TRBV4-2 and TRBJ1-6, with TRBD1 matching 8 bases. From germline, CDR1 is LGHNA and CDR2 YNFKEQ. V trimming: 0 bases; J trimming: 10 bases; junction bases outside the gene matches: 8. The CDR3 length is 16 residues. CDR3 amino acids: CASSQDSGGAGSPLHF. The CDR3 nucleotides are TGTGCCAGCAGCCAAGATTCAGGGGGCGCCGGGTCACCCCTCCACTTT.

The CDR3 bases are TGTGCCAGCAGCCTTATCGGACTTCCTCTGAGCACAGATACGCAGTATTTT. Amino acid sequence: CASSLIGLPLSTDTQYF. V and J are TRBV14 and TRBJ2-3, with D possibly being TRBD2 (5 bases). The V and J ends lost 4 bases and 0 bases respectively, with 17 bases between them. The CDR3 covers 17 residues. Germline CDR1 SGHDN, CDR2 FVKESK.

The chain recombines TRBV2 with TRBJ2-7; 8 bases map to TRBD2. CDR3 length equals 15 residues. In germline, CDR1 is SNHLY, CDR2 FYNNEI. V was pared by 3 bases and J by 2 bases, with 6 bases of the junction left unmatched. The CDR3 DNA reads TGTGCCAGCAGTGATAGGACTAGCTTTCCCTACGAGCAGTACTTC. It yields the protein CASSDRTSFPYEQYF.

V is TRBV4-3 and J is TRBJ2-3; TRBD2 aligns across 14 bases. Germline V gene lookup returns CDR1 LGHNA and CDR2 YSLEER. This CDR3 has 16 residues. With V trimmed by 4 bases and J by 5 bases, 5 bases remained unmatched. CDR3 region: CASSLGTSGRKDTQYF. The DNA of the CDR3 is TGCGCCAGCAGCCTCGGGACTAGCGGGAGAAAAGATACGCAGTATTTT.

This clone was detected only a few times. The chain joins TRBV11-3 to TRBJ2-5; 10 nucleotides match TRBD2. CDR1 and CDR2 from the germline V gene are SGHNT and YENEEA. Trimming cost V 8 bases and J 3 bases; bases outside gene matches: 3. This CDR3 spans 13 amino acids. CDR3 amino acids: CASGSGRKETQYF. As DNA, the CDR3 is TGTGCCAGCGGTAGCGGGAGGAAAGAGACCCAGTACTTC.

V usage is TRBV4-3 and J usage is TRBJ1-2, with TRBD1 as a possible D gene (6 bases). Looked up from germline, CDR1 is LGHNA and CDR2 is YSLEER. V lost 1 base, J lost 2 bases, and 11 bases lay in between. CDR3 length equals 15 residues. The CDR3 sequence: CASSQAFGQNYGYTF. In nucleotides, the CDR3 is TGCGCCAGCAGCCAAGCTTTTGGACAGAACTATGGCTACACCTTC.

This chain joins TRBV29-1 and TRBJ2-3, with TRBD2 as a possible D gene (5 bases). CDR1 is SQVTM and CDR2 is ANQGSEA in the germline V gene. The CDR3 has 14 residues. Trimming took off 3 bases at V and 2 bases at J, with 12 bases between the two ends. CDR3 DNA sequence: TGCAGCGTTGAGACTAACAAAATCACAGATACGCAGTATTTT. This translates into CSVETNKITDTQYF.

The CDR3 DNA follows: TGCGCCAGCAGCGCCGGGACGAACACTGAAGCTTTCTTT. This sequence encodes CASSAGTNTEAFF. V is TRBV5-1 and J is TRBJ1-1, with D possibly TRBD1 on 5 matching bases. V dropped 4 bases and J dropped 1 base, with 8 bases sitting between them. This CDR3 is built from 13 residues. Germline-derived CDR1 and CDR2 are SGHRS and YFSETQ. Variable domain in full (rest from reference TRBV5-1 and TRBJ1-1): KAGVTQTPRYLIKTRGQQVTLSCSPISGHRSVSWYQQTPGQGLQFLFEYFSETQRNKGNFPGRFSGRQFSNSRSEMNVSTLELGDSALYLCASSAGTNTEAFFGQGTRLTVV.

The chain combines TRBV27 with TRBJ2-7; 9 positions match TRBD1. CDR3 size: 15 residues. Germline values: CDR1 MNHEY, CDR2 SMNVEV (reference sequence). The V segment lost 4 bases and the J segment 6 bases; nucleotides outside the gene matches: 10. Here the CDR3 DNA reads TGTGCCAGCAGTTACTCTCGGACAGGGGCGGCCGAGCAGTACTTC. Translation gives CASSYSRTGAAEQYF.

V and J are TRBV11-3 and TRBJ2-7, with 9 bases that match TRBD1. Germline CDR1 is SGHNT and CDR2 is YENEEA. CDR3 length: 14 residues. V lost 5 bases to trimming and J lost 5 bases; unmatched junction nucleotides: 7. This chain's CDR3 is CASSGTGTGNEQYF. Here the CDR3 DNA reads TGTGCCAGCAGCGGAACCGGGACAGGGAACGAGCAGTACTTC.

As to this clone: The same CDR3 also results from other DNA sequences found in this sample. The J gene is TRBJ2-5, the V gene TRBV7-8; 13 nucleotides match TRBD2. This CDR3 is 16 amino acids long. After removal of 1 base from V and 2 bases from J, the junction contained 1 base not matched to a gene. Germline V CDR1 and CDR2: SGHVS, FQNEAQ. The CDR3 sequence: CASSLGLAGGQETQYF. For the CDR3, the DNA is TGTGCCAGCAGCTTAGGACTAGCGGGGGGTCAAGAGACCCAGTACTTC. Full variable domain (missing parts from reference TRBV7-8 and TRBJ2-5): GAGVSQSPRYKVAKRGQDVALRCDPISGHVSLFWYQQALGQGPEFLTYFQNEAQLDKSGLPSDRFFAERPEGSVSTLKIQRTQQEDSAVYLCASSLGLAGGQETQYFGPGTRLLVL.

This clone appeared once. The genes are TRBV6-2 or TRBV6-3 and TRBJ1-3; TRBD1 matches 8 bases. This CDR3 spans 16 amino acids. V shed 4 bases and J 1 base; nucleotides not matched to a gene: 6. The germline gives CDR1 MNHEY, CDR2 SVGEGT. The CDR3 DNA sequence: TGTGCCAGCAGTTCGACCCGGACAGGGTCTGGAAACACCATATATTTT. It translates to CASSSTRTGSGNTIYF.

The genes are TRBV7-9 and TRBJ1-4, with TRBD1 matching over 8 bases. J gave up 6 bases and V 3 bases, and 3 bases lay outside the gene matches. CDR3 size: 14 residues. CDR1 is SEHNR, CDR2 FQNEAQ, per germline (reference sequence). The CDR3 reads CASSFRGRDEKLFF. CDR3 nucleotides: TGTGCCAGCAGCTTCAGGGGGCGCGATGAAAAACTGTTTTTT.

This clone was counted between two and nine times. The chain couples TRBV24-1 to TRBJ2-1; 10 bases are a match to TRBD2. The length of the CDR3 is 17 residues. Germline trimming cut 3 bases from V and 4 bases from J; bases unmatched to any gene: 8. Germline V gene lookup returns CDR1 KGHDR and CDR2 SFDVKD. The CDR3 coding sequence is TGTGCCACCAGTGATGTAACCGGGACTAGCGTTTACAATGAGCAGTTCTTC. Translating gives CATSDVTGTSVYNEQFF.

The sample holds a few counts of this clone. V is TRBV5-4 and J is TRBJ2-7; D unresolved. This CDR3 has 15 residues. Germline V gene lookup returns CDR1 SGHNT and CDR2 YYREEE (reference sequence). The V gene lost 5 bases and the J gene lost 2 bases, with 17 bases spanning the gap. The CDR3 DNA is TGTGCCAGCAGGGACCGAGAAGTAGGTACCTACGAGCAGTACTTC. Protein: CASRDREVGTYEQYF.

V usage is TRBV9 and J usage is TRBJ1-2, with D tentatively TRBD1 (6 bases). Germline CDR1 and CDR2: SGDLS and YYNGEE. V lost 3 bases and J 3 bases, leaving 15 bases between the germline ends. The CDR3 is 15 residues long. This chain's CDR3 is CASSANREVDYGYTF. The CDR3 nucleotides read TGTGCCAGCAGCGCCAACAGGGAAGTGGACTATGGCTACACCTTC.

The chain carries TRBV5-6 and TRBJ2-7; 7 bases line up with TRBD1. The J segment lost 6 bases and the V segment lost 2 bases, leaving 5 bases of the junction unmatched. CDR1 and CDR2 (germline): SGHDT, YYEEEE. The CDR3 has 13 amino acids. The CDR3 sequence: CASSLTGAAEQYF. DNA of the CDR3: TGTGCCAGCAGCTTAACAGGGGCGGCCGAGCAGTACTTC.

The CDR3 sequence: CASSPSGGHTGELFF. CDR3 nucleotides: TGTGCCAGCAGCCCTAGTGGGGGGCACACCGGGGAGCTGTTTTTT. The V call is TRBV7-9, the J call TRBJ2-2; the D gene could be TRBD1 or TRBD2 (6 bases each). The CDR3 covers 15 residues. The V and J ends lost 5 bases and 3 bases respectively, with 13 bases between them. From germline, CDR1 is SEHNR and CDR2 FQNEAQ (reference sequence).

The genes are TRBV30 and TRBJ2-2, with D possibly being TRBD1 (6 bases). From germline, CDR1 is GTSNPN and CDR2 SVGIG (reference sequence). CDR3 length: 13 residues. Trimming shortened V by 7 bases and J by 5 bases, and 14 bases separated the two germline ends. For the CDR3, the DNA is TGTGCCTCACGAGGGACAAGTACCGGGGAGCTGTTTTTT. Encoded protein: CASRGTSTGELFF. The whole variable domain, filled in from reference TRBV30 and TRBJ2-2, reads SQTIHQWPATLVQPVGSPLSLECTVEGTSNPNLYWYRQAAGRGLQLLFYSVGIGQISSEVPQNLSASRPQDRQFILSSKKLLLSDSGFYLCASRGTSTGELFFGEGSRLTVL.